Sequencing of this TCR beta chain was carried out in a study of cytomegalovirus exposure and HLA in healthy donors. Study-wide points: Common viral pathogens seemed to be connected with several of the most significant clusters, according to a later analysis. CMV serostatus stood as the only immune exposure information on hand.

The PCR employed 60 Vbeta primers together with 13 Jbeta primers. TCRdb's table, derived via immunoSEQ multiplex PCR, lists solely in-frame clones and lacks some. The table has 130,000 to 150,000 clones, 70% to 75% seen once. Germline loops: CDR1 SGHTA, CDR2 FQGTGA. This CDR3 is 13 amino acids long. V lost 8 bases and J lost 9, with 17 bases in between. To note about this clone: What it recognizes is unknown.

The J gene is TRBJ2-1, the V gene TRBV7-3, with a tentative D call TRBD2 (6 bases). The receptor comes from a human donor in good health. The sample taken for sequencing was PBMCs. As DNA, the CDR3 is TGTGCCAGCGCCGGGGACTCAACGGCTGAGCAGTTCTTC. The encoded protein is CASAGDSTAEQFF. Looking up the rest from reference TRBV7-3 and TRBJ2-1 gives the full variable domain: GAGVSQTPSNKVTEKGKYVELRCDPISGHTALYWYRQSLGQGPEFLIYFQGTGAADDSGLPNDRFFAVRPEGSVSTLKIQRTERGDSAVYLCASAGDSTAEQFFGPGTRLTVL.